One and the same sample provided the 7 T cell receptor beta chains below, sequenced in a study of blood T cells in healthy people across ages. Through a sample-barcoded 5' primer and a J-beta primer mix, a second PCR was run for roughly 6 to 12 cycles. Each CDR3 protein gets one entry after TCRdb re-called the 5' RACE reads with MiXCR. The table lists more than 800,000 distinct CDR3 sequences, 35% to 50% of them singletons, with under 20% in the top ten. The sample taken for sequencing was blood. All receptors come from a woman aged 55-70 years in good health.

V gene TRBV4-2 combines with J gene TRBJ2-7, with TRBD1 matching over 9 bases. This CDR3 comprises 15 residues. Germline assignment: CDR1 LGHNA and CDR2 YNFKEQ. Trimming took 2 bases from V and 7 from J; bases not matched to a gene: 9. CDR3 sequence reads: CASSQSRTGEGEQYF. CDR3 in DNA: TGTGCCAGCAGCCAATCCCGGACAGGGGAGGGGGAGCAGTACTTC.

This clonotype appeared a few times. The rearrangement joins TRBV4-2 to TRBJ2-7, with 9 bases that match TRBD1. Losses at the gene ends were 3 bases for V and 9 bases for J; bases not matched to a gene: 6. This CDR3 comprises 13 residues. Looked up from germline, CDR1 is LGHNA and CDR2 is YNFKEQ. The CDR3 nucleotides are TGTGCCAGCAGCCATGACAGGGGGGAGAGGCAGTACTTC. Translation: CASSHDRGERQYF.

The rearrangement joins TRBV7-6 to TRBJ2-5; a possible D gene is TRBD2 (5 bases). The J call may be mistaken, given a closer DNA end match to TRBJ2-7. The CDR3 sequence is 11 residues long. Germline CDR1 reads SGHVS; CDR2 reads FNYEAQ. The CDR3 nucleotides are TGTGCCAGCAACGAGGGAGACGAGCAGTACTTC. This codes for CASNEGDEQYF.

The chain combines TRBV4-2 with TRBJ1-5; D unclear. Trimming left V 3 bases short and J 2 bases short, with 17 bases between. Looked up from germline, CDR1 is LGHNA and CDR2 is YNFKEQ. This CDR3 region has 17 residues. The CDR3 region has the DNA TGTGCCAGCAGCCACGCCCGGACGGAGCGGGGCAATCAGCCCCAGCATTTT. Its translation: CASSHARTERGNQPQHF.

This clonotype was seen only a few times. The gene calls are TRBV27 and TRBJ2-5; TRBD2 aligns across 12 bases. The CDR3 runs 16 residues. Germline CDR1 is MNHEY and CDR2 is SMNVEV (reference sequence). Losses at the gene ends were 2 bases for V and 11 bases for J; bases not matched to a gene: 12. The CDR3 here is CASSLETSGRGNEQYF. CDR3 bases: TGTGCCAGCAGTTTAGAGACTAGCGGGAGAGGCAATGAGCAGTACTTC.

This clonotype was found a few times. V usage is TRBV28 and J usage is TRBJ2-7; TRBD1 or TRBD2 may be the D gene (6 bases each). Trimming removed 5 bases from V and 4 bases from J, with 18 bases in between. The CDR3 spans 15 residues. Germline CDR1 reads MDHEN; CDR2 reads SYDVKM. The CDR3 DNA is TGTGCCAGCAGTATTATGGGGGGCGCGGGTTACGAGCAGTACTTC. Amino acid sequence: CASSIMGGAGYEQYF.

The sample holds a few counts of this clonotype. The J gene is TRBJ2-7, the V gene TRBV20-1; D is uncertain. The CDR3 length is 14 residues. Trimming removed 2 bases from V and 2 bases from J, with 13 bases in between. Germline V gives CDR1 DFQATT, CDR2 SNEGSKA (reference sequence). CDR3 in amino acids: CSARYHQVPYEQYF. The CDR3 coding sequence is TGCAGTGCTAGATACCACCAAGTTCCCTACGAGCAGTACTTC.